The clone carrying this T cell receptor beta chain was counted between two and nine times. Antigen: not known. This sample was included in a study of radiation and T cells in renal cell carcinoma. Background on the study: Nephrectomy followed 15 Gy stereotactic body radiation by 4 weeks. Overall study results and limits: No pretreatment tumor biopsies were available for baseline clonotypes.

The CDR3 spans 15 residues. Germline CDR1 is SEHNR and CDR2 is FQNEAQ (reference sequence). V lost 6 bases to trimming and J lost 4 bases; unmatched junction nucleotides: 12. Time point of the sample: blood 2 weeks post-SBRT. Treatment denoted: 15 Gy SBRT to primary tumor, nephrectomy 4 weeks later. Serial blood draws occurred at baseline and 2 and 4 weeks post-SBRT. The patient's renal cell carcinoma had clear cell pathology. Sequenced by immunoSEQ multiplex PCR; TCRdb stores in-frame clones only, minus some. The sample lists some 130,000 clones, about 81% seen once, with 1.9% in the top ten. This rearrangement joins TRBV7-9 to TRBJ2-7; 7 nucleotides match TRBD1. This material consisted of blood, taken from a patient whose treatment included radiotherapy and nephrectomy. This TCR came from a woman in her sixties with renal cell carcinoma. CDR3 bases: TGTGCCAGCAGTCAGGGGGTAACGGAGAATTACGAGCAGTACTTC. Its translation: CASSQGVTENYEQYF.